One sample yielded the 29 T cell receptor beta chains listed below, sequenced in a study of cytomegalovirus exposure and HLA in healthy donors. The PCR was carried out with 60 Vbeta primers and 13 Jbeta primers. Clones were sequenced by immunoSEQ multiplex PCR, and TCRdb holds only the in-frame ones, with some missing. The profile covers about 190,000 clones, with 65% to 85% appearing a single time and roughly 1.6% taken by the ten largest. The sample consisted of PBMCs. All receptors come from a young woman in good health and CMV-seronegative.

This clone has more than one count but fewer than ten. The rearrangement joins TRBV18 to TRBJ1-5; TRBD1 matches 8 bases. V gave up 2 bases and J gave up 2 bases; unmatched junction bases: 20. The CDR3 has 21 amino acids. From germline, CDR1 is KGHSH and CDR2 LQKENI. In nucleotides, the CDR3 is TGTGCCAGCTCACCAATATCCGGACAGGGTCTCCATATAGGGGGCAATCAGCCCCAGCATTTT. Translated: CASSPISGQGLHIGGNQPQHF.

The chain carries TRBV28 and TRBJ1-6; 9 bases fit TRBD1. The germline CDR1 and CDR2 sequences are MDHEN and SYDVKM. Trimming at V came to 8 bases and at J to 5 bases, leaving 7 bases not matched to a gene. The CDR3 covers 15 residues. CDR3 in amino acids: CASETRDRDNSPLHF. The CDR3 nucleotides are TGTGCCAGCGAAACTAGGGACAGGGATAATTCACCCCTCCACTTT.

The genes are TRBV10-1 and TRBJ1-2, with TRBD1 as a possible D gene (5 bases). The V end was cut by 1 base, the J end by 4 bases, with 13 bases between. The CDR3 runs 15 residues. Germline CDR1 is WNHNN and CDR2 is SYGVQD (reference sequence). CDR3 in DNA: TGCGCCAGCAGTGAGTACGCAGCCGGGGGCTATGGCTACACCTTC. Residues: CASSEYAAGGYGYTF.

This chain connects TRBV6-6 to TRBJ1-1; no firm D call. Deletions cut 4 bases from V and 1 base from J, with 10 bases between. Germline V gene lookup returns CDR1 MNHNY and CDR2 SVGAGI (reference sequence). This CDR3 is 14 amino acids long. CDR3 sequence: CASSLSPGNTEAFF. The CDR3, as DNA: TGTGCCAGCAGTTTATCGCCGGGGAACACTGAAGCTTTCTTT.

The J gene is TRBJ1-1, the V gene TRBV6-5, with a possible D match to TRBD1 (6 bases). CDR1 is MNHEY, CDR2 SVGAGI, per germline. V shed 2 bases and J shed 7 bases, with 17 bases lying between them. The CDR3 contains 15 residues. CDR3 protein: CASSYGAGQGLEAFF. CDR3 sequence (DNA): TGTGCCAGCAGTTACGGGGCAGGGCAGGGGCTTGAAGCTTTCTTT.

CDR3 DNA sequence: TGTGCCTGGAGTGCCCAGAATATTTTGAACACTGAAGCTTTCTTT. Translated, it gives CAWSAQNILNTEAFF. The chain joins TRBV30 to TRBJ1-1; no clear D gene. Germline values: CDR1 GTSNPN, CDR2 SVGIG (reference sequence). This CDR3 spans 15 amino acids. Trimming removed 1 base from V and 0 bases from J, with 12 bases in between.

J is TRBJ1-2 and V is TRBV28; 8 bases match TRBD1. The germline gives CDR1 MDHEN, CDR2 SYDVKM. The CDR3 spans 14 residues. Unmatched junction bases numbered 3, after V lost 4 bases and J lost 2 bases. The chain's CDR3 is CASSSYRGNYGYTF. Here the CDR3 DNA reads TGTGCCAGCAGTTCCTACAGGGGGAACTATGGCTACACCTTC.

The chain links TRBV11-2 to TRBJ1-2, with 7 positions matching TRBD1. Germline values: CDR1 SGHAT, CDR2 FQNNGV. The V segment lost 2 bases and the J segment 7 bases; nucleotides outside the gene matches: 7. The CDR3 totals 14 residues. CDR3 amino acids: CASSLIDRVGGYTF. In DNA, the CDR3 is TGTGCCAGCAGCTTAATCGACAGGGTTGGTGGCTACACCTTC.

The rearrangement links TRBV5-1 to TRBJ2-7; the D gene is possibly TRBD2 (6 bases). The CDR3 runs to 14 residues. Germline lookup yields CDR1 SGHRS and CDR2 YFSETQ. The ends were cut back, 2 bases at V and 7 bases at J, with 16 bases in the middle. The CDR3 nucleotides read TGCGCCAGCAGCTTCTCCCGGACGGCGGGGGAGCAGTACTTC. As protein: CASSFSRTAGEQYF.

CDR3 DNA: TGTGCCAGCAGTTTCTATGGTGACACTGAAGCTTTCTTT. Residues: CASSFYGDTEAFF. V is TRBV27 and J is TRBJ1-1; D gene unclear. V lost 3 bases and J 3 bases, leaving 8 bases between the germline ends. The CDR3 has 13 amino acids. Germline CDR1 is MNHEY and CDR2 is SMNVEV (reference sequence).

This chain uses TRBV11-2 with TRBJ2-7; 10 bases match TRBD2. The CDR3 spans 17 residues. Per the germline V gene, CDR1 is SGHAT and CDR2 is FQNNGV. V lost 2 bases to trimming and J lost 3 bases; unmatched junction nucleotides: 10. The CDR3 here is CASSLKISGGIDYEQYF. As DNA, the CDR3 is TGTGCCAGCAGCTTAAAGATTAGCGGGGGGATAGACTACGAGCAGTACTTC.

This clone was observed a few times. The chain uses TRBV6-5 and TRBJ1-6; D remains unclear. This CDR3 is 15 amino acids long. The V and J ends lost 6 bases and 8 bases respectively, with 17 bases between them. Germline V gene sequence: CDR1 MNHEY, CDR2 SVGAGI. CDR3 loop: CASSLNTFRDSPLHF. CDR3 sequence (DNA): TGTGCCAGCAGCCTTAACACGTTTCGGGATTCACCCCTCCACTTT.

This chain links TRBV25-1 with TRBJ2-2; 12 bases fit TRBD1. From germline, CDR1 is MGHDK and CDR2 SYGVNS. The junction had 8 bases not matched to a gene; V was cut back by 4 bases and J by 2 bases. The CDR3 is 18 residues long. DNA of the CDR3: TGTGCCAGCAGTGTCTTCCCCGGGACAGGGGGCAACACCGGGGAGCTGTTTTTT. Protein: CASSVFPGTGGNTGELFF.

The chain joins TRBV7-9 to TRBJ1-1; tentatively, D is TRBD1 (5 bases). This CDR3 region has 14 residues. Trimming left V 6 bases short and J 5 bases short, with 16 bases between. Germline V gives CDR1 SEHNR, CDR2 FQNEAQ (reference sequence). CDR3 sequence: CASSIVGAGTEAFF. The CDR3 DNA reads as TGTGCCAGCAGTATAGTAGGGGCCGGGACTGAAGCTTTCTTT.

The chain couples TRBV29-1 to TRBJ2-4, with D possibly being TRBD1 (6 bases). V was pared by 4 bases and J by 1 base, with 17 bases between. Per germline, CDR1 SQVTM and CDR2 ANQGSEA. The CDR3 totals 16 residues. CDR3 amino acids: CSVAPTGQVAKNIQYF. The CDR3 nucleotides read TGCAGCGTTGCCCCAACAGGGCAGGTGGCCAAAAACATTCAGTACTTC.

The CDR3 DNA is TGTGCCAGCAGCTTAGGGACAGGGCGGTCCGGGGAGCTGTTTTTT. Protein: CASSLGTGRSGELFF. The chain has TRBV7-6 and TRBJ2-2, with TRBD1 matching over 8 bases. The CDR3 covers 15 residues. In germline, CDR1 is SGHVS, CDR2 FNYEAQ. Trimming cost V 1 base and J 6 bases; bases outside gene matches: 4.

V is TRBV15 and J is TRBJ2-7; 8 nucleotides agree with TRBD2. The V gene's germline CDR1 is LNHNV and CDR2 YYDKDF (reference sequence). CDR3 length: 14 residues. Unmatched junction bases numbered 7, after V lost 3 bases and J lost 6 bases. The CDR3 loop reads CATSSTGGPGEQYF. The CDR3 bases are TGTGCCACCAGCAGCACGGGGGGGCCAGGCGAGCAGTACTTC.

DNA for the CDR3: TGTGCCATCAGGTCGGACAGGGGATCTGACGGCTACACCTTC. Translating it yields CAIRSDRGSDGYTF. The chain joins TRBV10-3 to TRBJ1-2; 9 bases line up with TRBD1. CDR3 length: 14 amino acids. Germline lookup yields CDR1 ENHRY and CDR2 SYGVKD. V was clipped by 6 bases and J by 8 bases; unmatched bases: 10.

V gene TRBV29-1 combines with J gene TRBJ1-2; TRBD1 matches at 12 bases. The junction had 13 bases not matched to a gene; V was cut back by 6 bases and J by 8 bases. The CDR3 covers 15 residues. Germline-derived CDR1 and CDR2 are SQVTM and ANQGSEA. CDR3: CSVGTGGLRKGGYTF. The CDR3 region has the DNA TGCAGCGTCGGGACAGGGGGCCTAAGGAAGGGCGGCTACACCTTC.

This clone has only one observation. The chain recombines TRBV4-2 with TRBJ2-7; 12 bases fit TRBD2. From germline, CDR1 is LGHNA and CDR2 YNFKEQ. The CDR3 spans 15 residues. After removal of 1 base from V and 6 bases from J, the junction contained 4 bases not matched to a gene. DNA for the CDR3: TGTGCCAGCAGCCAAGCTAGCGGGAGGGCCCGCGAGCAGTACTTC. Translating gives CASSQASGRAREQYF.

This clone was detected only a few times. J is TRBJ2-1 and V is TRBV5-1; D may be TRBD1 (5 bases). V was clipped by 0 bases and J by 7 bases, with 14 bases between them. Per the germline V gene, CDR1 is SGHRS and CDR2 is YFSETQ. CDR3 length: 15 amino acids. CDR3 loop: CASSLDRGKWNEQFF. The CDR3 nucleotides read TGCGCCAGCAGCTTGGATAGGGGCAAATGGAATGAGCAGTTCTTC.

This clone turned up a few times. The chain uses TRBV6-5 and TRBJ2-1; TRBD2 aligns across 11 bases. The CDR3 length is 15 residues. V was pared by 6 bases and J by 9 bases, with 10 bases of the junction left unmatched. Germline CDR1 MNHEY, CDR2 SVGAGI. The CDR3 region has the DNA TGTGCCAGCAGGGATAGACTAGCGGGGTTGATTGAGCAGTTCTTC. It codes for CASRDRLAGLIEQFF.

The chain links TRBV6-1 to TRBJ2-3, with TRBD1 matching over 8 bases. J was trimmed by 4 bases and V by 6 bases; bases with no gene match: 9. Germline values: CDR1 MNHNS, CDR2 SASEGT. The CDR3 runs 15 residues. The DNA of the CDR3 is TGTGCCAGCAGCCAAACCAGGGGGCGCGCAGATACGCAGTATTTT. Translated: CASSQTRGRADTQYF.

This chain joins TRBV5-6 and TRBJ2-3; 10 bases are shared with TRBD2. The CDR3 has 17 residues. Trimming cost V 4 bases and J 2 bases; bases outside gene matches: 10. Germline values: CDR1 SGHDT, CDR2 YYEEEE. The CDR3 reads CASSPLKRGGPTDTQYF. DNA for the CDR3: TGTGCCAGCAGCCCTTTGAAGCGGGGGGGCCCCACAGATACGCAGTATTTT.

This chain joins TRBV2 and TRBJ2-2; 8 bases match TRBD1. The germline V gene has CDR1 SNHLY and CDR2 FYNNEI. Trimming removed 6 bases from V and 1 base from J; junction bases left unmatched: 4. The CDR3 covers 15 residues. The CDR3 DNA is TGTGCCAGCAGAACTGACAGGGGGAACACCGGGGAGCTGTTTTTT. Translating gives CASRTDRGNTGELFF.

The chain couples TRBV18 to TRBJ1-2; 9 positions agree with TRBD1. Trimming took 3 bases from V and 5 from J; bases not matched to a gene: 1. The CDR3 has 13 residues. Germline CDR1 KGHSH, CDR2 LQKENI. This chain's CDR3 is CASSPGTGYGYTF. CDR3 coding DNA: TGTGCCAGCTCACCTGGGACAGGGTATGGCTACACCTTC.

The rearrangement uses TRBV5-1 and TRBJ2-1; TRBD1 aligns across 11 bases. Trimming cost V 4 bases and J 2 bases; bases outside gene matches: 5. In germline, CDR1 is SGHRS, CDR2 YFSETQ. This CDR3 region has 16 residues. The CDR3 is CASSIGDRGAYNEQFF. The CDR3 nucleotides read TGCGCCAGCAGCATTGGGGACAGGGGGGCCTACAATGAGCAGTTCTTC. Looking up the rest from reference TRBV5-1 and TRBJ2-1 gives the full variable domain: KAGVTQTPRYLIKTRGQQVTLSCSPISGHRSVSWYQQTPGQGLQFLFEYFSETQRNKGNFPGRFSGRQFSNSRSEMNVSTLELGDSALYLCASSIGDRGAYNEQFFGPGTRLTVL.

The gene calls are TRBV28 and TRBJ1-5; D is perhaps TRBD1 (6 bases). Germline V gives CDR1 MDHEN, CDR2 SYDVKM. This CDR3 region has 15 residues. The V gene lost 6 bases and the J gene lost 6 bases, with 18 bases spanning the gap. CDR3 residues: CASRLDRLIAQPQHF. The CDR3, as DNA: TGTGCCAGCAGATTAGACAGGTTGATCGCTCAGCCCCAGCATTTT.

This chain uses TRBV14 with TRBJ2-3; D is perhaps TRBD1 (6 bases). The CDR3 is 15 residues long. Germline values: CDR1 SGHDN, CDR2 FVKESK. The V end lost 0 bases, the J end lost 2 bases, and 9 bases lay between the germline ends. The CDR3 is CASSQEGHDTDTQYF. For the CDR3, the DNA is TGTGCCAGCAGCCAAGAGGGACACGACACAGATACGCAGTATTTT.